This TCR beta chain was sequenced in a study of blood T cells in healthy people across ages. Donors ranged from about 6 to 95 years old and were healthy Caucasians in Russia. This clonotype was seen repeatedly, ten times or more. It was with a sample-barcoded 5' primer and a J-beta primer mix that a second PCR of roughly 7 to 12 cycles was run. TCRdb passed the 5' RACE reads through MiXCR, listing each CDR3 protein once. Among about 930,000 distinct CDR3 sequences listed, about 28% were seen once. V lost 5 bases, J lost 2 bases, and 16 bases lay in between. The CDR3 sequence is 15 residues long. The same sample was also studied in work on T cells of mothers and their children.

The rearrangement uses TRBV12-3 or TRBV12-4 and TRBJ2-7, with a tentative D call TRBD1 (6 bases). The source material was blood. This sequence originates from a woman in her 40s in good health. In DNA, the CDR3 is TGTGCCAGCAGTGTACGTCGGACAGAGCCCTACGAGCAGTACTTC. Its translation is CASSVRRTEPYEQYF.